This T cell receptor beta chain comes out of a study of CD8 T cells in ankylosing spondylitis. This clonotype was seen at least ten times. As the method for making TCR beta libraries, quantitative 5'-RACE with molecular barcodes was used. TCRdb independently ran MiXCR on the 5' RACE reads; one entry per CDR3 protein. This sample yields under 300,000 distinct CDR3 sequences, of which approximately 12% are seen a single time; less than 7% belongs to the top ten. Germline CDR1 and CDR2: KGHDR and SFDVKD. There are 14 residues in the CDR3. V gave up 5 bases and J gave up 4 bases, with 13 bases separating them.

V gene TRBV24-1 combines with J gene TRBJ1-2, with D possibly TRBD1 on 6 matching bases. The clonotype originates from a male donor with ankylosing spondylitis or in good health (not recorded which). The sequenced sample was blood, either unsorted or a sorted T cell fraction (not recorded which). This CDR3 reads CATSAVGASYGYTF. In DNA, the CDR3 is TGTGCCACCAGTGCGGTGGGGGCGTCCTATGGCTACACCTTC.